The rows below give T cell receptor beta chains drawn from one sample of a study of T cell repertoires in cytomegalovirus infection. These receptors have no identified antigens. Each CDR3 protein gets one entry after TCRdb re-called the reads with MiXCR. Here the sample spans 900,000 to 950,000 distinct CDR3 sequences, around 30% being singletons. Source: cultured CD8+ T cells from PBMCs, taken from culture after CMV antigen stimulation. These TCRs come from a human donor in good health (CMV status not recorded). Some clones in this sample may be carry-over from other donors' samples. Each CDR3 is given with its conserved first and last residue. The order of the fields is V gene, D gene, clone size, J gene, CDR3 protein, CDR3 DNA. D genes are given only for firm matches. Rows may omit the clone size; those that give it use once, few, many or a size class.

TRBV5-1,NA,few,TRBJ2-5,CASSPPQGLETQYF,TGCGCCAGCAGCCCGCCCCAGGGGCTTGAGACCCAGTACTTC
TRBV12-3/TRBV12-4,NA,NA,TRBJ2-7,CASSLAGGRSCEQYF,TGTGCCAGCAGTTTAGCGGGGGGACGCTCCTGCGAGCAGTACTTC
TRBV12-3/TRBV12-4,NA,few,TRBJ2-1,CASSLTGGHIEQFF,TGTGCCAGCAGTTTGACGGGGGGACATATAGAGCAGTTCTTC
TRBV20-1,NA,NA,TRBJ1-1,CSALWVDNMNTEAFF,TGCAGTGCTCTATGGGTTGACAACATGAACACTGAAGCTTTCTTT
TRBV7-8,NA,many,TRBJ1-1,CASSLARAGVTEAFF,TGTGCCAGCAGCTTAGCGAGGGCAGGGGTCACTGAAGCTTTCTTT
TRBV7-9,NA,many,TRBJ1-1,CASSQTSGSGQNTEAFF,TGTGCCAGCAGCCAGACGAGCGGTTCGGGACAGAACACTGAAGCTTTCTTT
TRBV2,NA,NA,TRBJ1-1,CASSEDPNDRNTEAFF,TGTGCCAGCAGTGAGGACCCGAATGATAGGAACACTGAAGCTTTCTTT
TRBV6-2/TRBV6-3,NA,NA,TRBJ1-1,CASSYSISMPDQTEAFF,TGTGCCAGCAGTTACTCCATCTCAATGCCGGATCAAACTGAAGCTTTCTTT
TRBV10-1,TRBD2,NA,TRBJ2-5,CASSESTSGGRKTQYF,TGCGCCAGCAGTGAGTCTACTAGCGGGGGGAGAAAGACCCAGTACTTC
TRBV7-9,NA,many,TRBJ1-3,CASSSYRALSGNTIYF,TGTGCCAGCAGCTCGTACAGGGCCCTGTCTGGAAACACCATATATTTT
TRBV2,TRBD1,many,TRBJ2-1,CASIKGQQYNEQFF,TGTGCCAGCATTAAGGGACAGCAGTACAATGAGCAGTTCTTC
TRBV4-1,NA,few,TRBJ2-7,CASSQVQGNYEQYF,TGCGCCAGCAGCCAGGTACAGGGAAACTACGAGCAGTACTTC
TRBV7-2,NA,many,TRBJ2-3,CASSPDYLSTDTQYF,TGTGCCAGCAGCCCGGACTACCTGAGCACAGATACGCAGTATTTT
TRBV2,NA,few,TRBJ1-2,CASRGDVLHGYTF,TGTGCCAGCAGGGGGGACGTACTTCATGGCTACACCTTC
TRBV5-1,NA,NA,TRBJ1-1,CASSLVGHGPNTEAFF,TGCGCCAGCAGCTTGGTGGGACACGGACCGAACACTGAAGCTTTCTTT
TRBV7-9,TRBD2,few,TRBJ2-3,CASFTTVLAGETSTDTQYF,TGTGCCAGCTTCACCACGGTACTAGCGGGGGAAACTAGCACAGATACGCAGTATTTT
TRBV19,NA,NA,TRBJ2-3,CASSMGGPDTQYF,TGTGCCAGTAGTATGGGGGGCCCAGATACGCAGTATTTT
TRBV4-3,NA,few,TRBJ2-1,CASSMRFRTDYNEQFF,TGCGCCAGCAGTATGCGGTTCCGGACGGACTACAATGAGCAGTTCTTC
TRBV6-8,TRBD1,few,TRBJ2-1,CASSYSSLTGGLYNEQFF,TGTGCCAGCAGTTACTCCTCACTTACAGGGGGCCTCTACAATGAGCAGTTCTTC
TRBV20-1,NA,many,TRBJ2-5,CSARVGGETQYF,TGCAGTGCTAGAGTCGGAGGAGAGACCCAGTACTTC
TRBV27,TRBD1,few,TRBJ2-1,CASRDRPYNEQFF,TGTGCCAGCAGGGACAGGCCCTACAATGAGCAGTTCTTC
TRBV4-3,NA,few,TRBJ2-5,CASSPRWGPEETQYF,TGCGCCAGCAGCCCCAGATGGGGTCCCGAAGAGACCCAGTACTTC
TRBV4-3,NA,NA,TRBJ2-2,CASSQGTPGTNTGELFF,TGCGCCAGCAGCCAAGGCACCCCAGGAACGAACACCGGGGAGCTGTTTTTT
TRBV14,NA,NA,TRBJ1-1,CASSQEGYYTEAFF,TGTGCCAGCAGCCAAGAAGGGTATTACACTGAAGCTTTCTTT
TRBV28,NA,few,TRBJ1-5,CASTPSGDWGNQPQHF,TGTGCCAGCACGCCTTCAGGGGATTGGGGCAATCAGCCCCAGCATTTT
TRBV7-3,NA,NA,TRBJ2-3,CASSLTGGTTDTQYF,TGTGCCAGCAGCTTAACCGGGGGAACGACAGATACGCAGTATTTT
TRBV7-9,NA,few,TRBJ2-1,CASSPPSGEQFF,TGTGCCAGCAGCCCCCCTTCGGGAGAGCAGTTCTTC
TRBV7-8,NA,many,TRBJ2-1,CASSRSRSGSVSYNEQFF,TGTGCCAGCAGTCGGAGCCGGAGCGGATCCGTCTCCTACAATGAGCAGTTCTTC
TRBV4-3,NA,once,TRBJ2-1,CASSQDLRGRNEQFF,TGCGCCAGCAGCCAAGATTTAAGGGGTCGGAATGAGCAGTTCTTC
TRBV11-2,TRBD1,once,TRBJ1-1,CASSSTGVRWKNTEAFF,TGTGCCAGCAGCTCGACAGGGGTAAGATGGAAGAACACTGAAGCTTTCTTT
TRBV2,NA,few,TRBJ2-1,CASSTKARQVYNEQFF,TGTGCCAGCAGTACCAAGGCGAGACAGGTTTACAATGAGCAGTTCTTC
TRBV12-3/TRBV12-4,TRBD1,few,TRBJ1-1,CASSFTGAGEAFF,TGTGCCAGCAGTTTCACAGGGGCTGGTGAAGCTTTCTTT
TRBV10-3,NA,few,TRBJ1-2,CAISESLGPNYGYTF,TGTGCCATCAGTGAGTCGCTGGGGCCGAACTATGGCTACACCTTC
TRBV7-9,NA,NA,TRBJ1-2,CASSLEKGYGYTF,TGTGCCAGCAGCTTAGAAAAGGGCTATGGCTACACCTTC
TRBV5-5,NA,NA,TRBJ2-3,CASSPFDGSTDTQYF,TGTGCCAGCAGCCCCTTTGACGGTAGCACAGATACGCAGTATTTT